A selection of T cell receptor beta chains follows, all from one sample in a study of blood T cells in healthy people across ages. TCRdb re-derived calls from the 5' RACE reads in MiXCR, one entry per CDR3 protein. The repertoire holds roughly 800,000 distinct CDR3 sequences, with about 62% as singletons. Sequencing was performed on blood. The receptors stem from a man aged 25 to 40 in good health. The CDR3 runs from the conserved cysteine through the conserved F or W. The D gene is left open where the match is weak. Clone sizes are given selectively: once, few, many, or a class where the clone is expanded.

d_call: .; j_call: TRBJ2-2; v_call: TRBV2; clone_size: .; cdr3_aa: CASSLTSGLATGELFF; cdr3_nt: TGTGCCAGCAGTCTTACATCGGGACTCGCTACCGGGGAGCTGTTTTTT
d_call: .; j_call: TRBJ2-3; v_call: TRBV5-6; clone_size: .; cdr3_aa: CASSTGLSGTDTQYF; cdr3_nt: TGTGCCAGCAGCACCGGACTAAGCGGTACAGATACGCAGTATTTT
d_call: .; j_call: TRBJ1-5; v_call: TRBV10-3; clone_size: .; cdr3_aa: CAISQGAESNQPQHF; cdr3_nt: TGTGCCATCAGTCAGGGAGCGGAAAGCAATCAGCCCCAGCATTTT
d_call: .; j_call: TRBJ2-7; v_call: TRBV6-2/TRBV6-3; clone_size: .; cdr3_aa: CASSYSSREQYF; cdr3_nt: TGTGCCAGCAGTTACTCTTCCAGGGAGCAGTACTTC
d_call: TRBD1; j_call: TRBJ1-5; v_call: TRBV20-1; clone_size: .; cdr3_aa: CSASTGEPNQPQHF; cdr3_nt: TGCAGTGCTTCGACAGGGGAGCCCAATCAGCCCCAGCATTTT
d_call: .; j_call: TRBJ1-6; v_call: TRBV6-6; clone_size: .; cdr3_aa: CATRPRTGSPLHF; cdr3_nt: TGTGCCACCCGACCCCGAACGGGTTCACCCCTCCACTTT
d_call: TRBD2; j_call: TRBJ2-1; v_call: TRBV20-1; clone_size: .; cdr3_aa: CSGAGGQSSYNEQFF; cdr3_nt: TGCAGTGGGGCGGGGGGCCAAAGCTCCTACAATGAGCAGTTCTTC
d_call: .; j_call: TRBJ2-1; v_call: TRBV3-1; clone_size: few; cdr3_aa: CASSQVGSGFWQFF; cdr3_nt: TGTGCCAGCAGCCAAGTAGGAAGTGGGTTCTGGCAGTTCTTC
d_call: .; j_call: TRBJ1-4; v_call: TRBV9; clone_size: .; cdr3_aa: CASSARTGVAEKLFF; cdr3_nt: TGTGCCAGCAGCGCACGGACGGGGGTTGCGGAAAAACTGTTTTTT
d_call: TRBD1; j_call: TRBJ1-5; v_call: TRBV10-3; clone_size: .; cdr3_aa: CAISESSGTGTNQPQHF; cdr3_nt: TGTGCCATCAGTGAGAGCTCCGGGACAGGCACCAATCAGCCCCAGCATTTT
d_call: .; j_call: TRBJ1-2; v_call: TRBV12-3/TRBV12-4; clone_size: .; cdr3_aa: CASSLFRQEGYTF; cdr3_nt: TGTGCCAGCAGTTTATTTCGACAGGAAGGCTACACCTTC
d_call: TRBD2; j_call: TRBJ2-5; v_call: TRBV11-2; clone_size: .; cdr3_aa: CASSAEGGLQETQYF; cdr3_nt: TGTGCCAGCAGCGCCGAGGGAGGGCTACAAGAGACCCAGTACTTC
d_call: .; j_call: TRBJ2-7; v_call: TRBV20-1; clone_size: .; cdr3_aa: CSARERGDSSYEQYF; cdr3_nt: TGCAGTGCTAGAGAAAGGGGAGACAGTTCCTACGAGCAGTACTTC
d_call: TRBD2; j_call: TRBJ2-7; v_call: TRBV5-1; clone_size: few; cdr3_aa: CASSLGGLAESYEQYF; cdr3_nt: TGCGCCAGCAGCTTGGGCGGACTAGCGGAATCCTACGAGCAGTACTTC
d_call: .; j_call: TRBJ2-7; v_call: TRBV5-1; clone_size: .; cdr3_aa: CASSSGLREQYF; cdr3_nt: TGCGCCAGCAGCTCAGGTTTGCGCGAGCAGTACTTC
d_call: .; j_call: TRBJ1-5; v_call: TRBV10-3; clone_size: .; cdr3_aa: CAISRQINQPQHF; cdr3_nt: TGTGCCATCAGCCGACAGATCAATCAGCCCCAGCATTTT
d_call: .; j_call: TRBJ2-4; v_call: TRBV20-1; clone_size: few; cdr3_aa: CSAQDEAYEQYF; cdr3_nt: TGCAGTGCCCAAGACGAAGCCTACGAACAGTACTTC
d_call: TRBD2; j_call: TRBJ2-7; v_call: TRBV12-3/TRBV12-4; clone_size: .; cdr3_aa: CAGSYISGTSGRKYEQYF; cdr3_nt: TGTGCCGGCAGTTACATCTCCGGGACTAGCGGGAGGAAGTACGAGCAGTACTTC
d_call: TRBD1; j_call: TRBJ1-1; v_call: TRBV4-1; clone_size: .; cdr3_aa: CASSQGGTGSTEAFF; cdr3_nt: TGCGCCAGCAGCCAAGGGGGGACAGGGAGCACTGAAGCTTTCTTT
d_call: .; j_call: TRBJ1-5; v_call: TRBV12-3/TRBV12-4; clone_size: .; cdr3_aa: CASSPEGGIRQPQHF; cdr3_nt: TGTGCCAGCTCCCCGGAGGGGGGTATTAGGCAGCCCCAGCATTTT
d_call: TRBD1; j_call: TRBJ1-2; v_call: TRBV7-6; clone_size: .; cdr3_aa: CASSSRDRGPDYTF; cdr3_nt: TGTGCCAGCAGCTCCCGGGACAGGGGGCCAGACTACACCTTC
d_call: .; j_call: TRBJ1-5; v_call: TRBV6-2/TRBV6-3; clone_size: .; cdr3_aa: CATHRGGNQPQHF; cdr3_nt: TGTGCCACCCATCGAGGGGGTAATCAGCCCCAGCATTTT
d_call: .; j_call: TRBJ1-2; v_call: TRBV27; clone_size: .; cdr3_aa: CASKPASRGYGYTF; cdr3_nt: TGTGCCAGCAAGCCAGCTAGTAGGGGCTATGGCTACACCTTC
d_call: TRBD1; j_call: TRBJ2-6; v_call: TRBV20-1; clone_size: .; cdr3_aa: CSAITGEKSGANVLTF; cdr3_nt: TGCAGTGCTATAACAGGGGAAAAATCTGGGGCCAACGTCCTGACTTTC
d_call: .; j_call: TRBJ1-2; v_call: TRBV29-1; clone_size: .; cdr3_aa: CSDTLDSYGYTF; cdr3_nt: TGCAGTGATACACTGGACAGCTATGGCTACACCTTC
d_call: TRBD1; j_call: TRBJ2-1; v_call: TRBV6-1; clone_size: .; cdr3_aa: CASRPGQGAGGEQFF; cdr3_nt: TGTGCCAGCAGGCCGGGACAGGGGGCGGGTGGTGAGCAGTTCTTC
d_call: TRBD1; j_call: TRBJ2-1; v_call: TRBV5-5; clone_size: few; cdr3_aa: CASHIWGTGYTGGQFF; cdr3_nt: TGTGCCAGCCATATCTGGGGGACAGGGTATACGGGTGGGCAGTTCTTC
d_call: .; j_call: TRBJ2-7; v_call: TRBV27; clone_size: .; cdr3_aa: CASMGPRTPYNEQYF; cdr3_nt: TGTGCCAGCATGGGTCCGCGGACCCCCTACAATGAGCAGTACTTC
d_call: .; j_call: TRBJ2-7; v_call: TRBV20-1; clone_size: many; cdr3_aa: CSAGDYEQYF; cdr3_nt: TGCAGCGCCGGAGACTACGAGCAGTACTTC
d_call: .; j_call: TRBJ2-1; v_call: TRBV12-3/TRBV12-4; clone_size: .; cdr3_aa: CASGMTVSYNEQFF; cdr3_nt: TGTGCCAGCGGGATGACTGTCTCCTACAATGAGCAGTTCTTC
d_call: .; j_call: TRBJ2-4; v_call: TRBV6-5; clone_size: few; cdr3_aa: CASWTVPLEQYF; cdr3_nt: TGTGCCAGCTGGACTGTTCCCCTAGAGCAGTACTTC
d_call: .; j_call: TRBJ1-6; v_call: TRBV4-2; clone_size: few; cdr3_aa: CASSQDRATGTDNSPLHF; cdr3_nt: TGTGCCAGCAGCCAAGATAGGGCCACAGGGACGGACAATTCACCCCTCCACTTT
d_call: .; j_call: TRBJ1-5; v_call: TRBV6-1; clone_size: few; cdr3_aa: CASSEARHYHSNQPQHF; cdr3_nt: TGTGCCAGCAGTGAAGCAAGGCACTATCATAGCAATCAGCCCCAGCATTTT
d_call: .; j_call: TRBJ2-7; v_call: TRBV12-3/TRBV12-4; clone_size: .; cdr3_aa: CASSLHRGAVYEQYF; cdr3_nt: TGTGCCAGCAGCCTCCACCGGGGAGCAGTCTACGAGCAGTACTTC
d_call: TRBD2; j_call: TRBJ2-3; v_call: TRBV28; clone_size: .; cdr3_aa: CASSFPLTLAGAFTDTQYF; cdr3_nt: TGTGCCAGCAGTTTCCCCCTGACTTTAGCGGGAGCGTTTACAGATACGCAGTATTTT
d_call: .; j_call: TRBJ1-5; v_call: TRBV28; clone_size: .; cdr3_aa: CASISPFVYQPQHF; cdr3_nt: TGTGCCAGCATAAGTCCCTTCGTCTATCAGCCCCAGCATTTT
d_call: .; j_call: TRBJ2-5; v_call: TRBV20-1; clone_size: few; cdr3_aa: CSAYGDQETQYF; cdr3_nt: TGCAGTGCGTATGGCGACCAAGAGACCCAGTACTTC
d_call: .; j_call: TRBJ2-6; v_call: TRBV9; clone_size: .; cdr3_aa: CASSVDWGPVSGANVLTF; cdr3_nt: TGTGCCAGCAGCGTAGATTGGGGGCCAGTATCTGGGGCCAACGTCCTGACTTTC
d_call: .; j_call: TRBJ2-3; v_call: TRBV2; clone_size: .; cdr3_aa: CASSEAAPSRGSDTQYF; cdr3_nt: TGTGCCAGCAGTGAAGCGGCTCCTAGTAGGGGGTCAGATACGCAGTATTTT
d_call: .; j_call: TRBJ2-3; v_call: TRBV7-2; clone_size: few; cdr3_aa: CASSLSPGADTDTQYF; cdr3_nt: TGTGCCAGCAGCTTAAGTCCGGGGGCTGACACAGATACGCAGTATTTT
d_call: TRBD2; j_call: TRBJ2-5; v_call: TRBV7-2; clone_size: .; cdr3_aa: CASSRPLAGGLETQYF; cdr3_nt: TGTGCCAGCAGCCGTCCACTAGCGGGGGGGCTGGAGACCCAGTACTTC
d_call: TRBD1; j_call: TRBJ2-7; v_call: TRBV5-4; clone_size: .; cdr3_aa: CASGGTGASEQYF; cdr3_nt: TGTGCCAGCGGGGGGACAGGGGCGAGCGAGCAGTACTTC
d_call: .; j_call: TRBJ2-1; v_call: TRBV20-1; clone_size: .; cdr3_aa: CSARNRRDDNEQFF; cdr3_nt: TGCAGTGCTAGAAATCGGCGAGACGACAATGAGCAGTTCTTC
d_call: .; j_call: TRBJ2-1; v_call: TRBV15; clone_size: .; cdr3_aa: CATSIQRNNEQFF; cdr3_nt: TGTGCCACCAGCATACAAAGAAACAATGAGCAGTTCTTC
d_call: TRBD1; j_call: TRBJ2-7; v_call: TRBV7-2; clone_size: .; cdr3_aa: CASSEDRVYEQYF; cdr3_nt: TGTGCCAGCAGCGAAGACAGGGTGTACGAGCAGTACTTC
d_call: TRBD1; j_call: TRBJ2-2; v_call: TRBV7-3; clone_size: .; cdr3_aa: CGKITGALGTGELFF; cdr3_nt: TGTGGCAAGATAACAGGGGCCCTAGGGACCGGGGAGCTGTTTTTT
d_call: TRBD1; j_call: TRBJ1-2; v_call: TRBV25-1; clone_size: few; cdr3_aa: CASSEGTGRVYGYTF; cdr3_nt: TGTGCCAGCAGTGAGGGGACAGGGAGAGTCTATGGCTACACCTTC
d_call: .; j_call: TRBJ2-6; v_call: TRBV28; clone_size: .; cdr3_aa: CASTKTVMLGVSGANVLTF; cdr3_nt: TGTGCCAGCACCAAGACAGTTATGCTTGGAGTATCTGGGGCCAACGTCCTGACTTTC
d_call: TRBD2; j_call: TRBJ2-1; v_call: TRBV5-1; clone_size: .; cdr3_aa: CASSLDPGLVSNEQFF; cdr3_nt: TGCGCCAGCAGCTTGGACCCGGGACTAGTCAGTAATGAGCAGTTCTTC
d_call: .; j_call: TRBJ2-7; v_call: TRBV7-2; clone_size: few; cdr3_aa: CASSLSLLSYEQYF; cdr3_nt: TGTGCCAGCAGCTTAAGCCTGCTCTCCTACGAGCAGTACTTC
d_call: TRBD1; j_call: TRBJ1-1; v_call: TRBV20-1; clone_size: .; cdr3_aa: CSARDRFSFPEAFF; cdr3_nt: TGCAGTGCTAGGGACAGGTTTTCTTTTCCTGAAGCTTTCTTT
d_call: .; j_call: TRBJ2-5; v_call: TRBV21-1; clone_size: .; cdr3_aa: CASSTWGQGFNEQYF; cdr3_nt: TGTGCCAGCAGCACCTGGGGACAGGGGTTCAATGAGCAGTACTTC
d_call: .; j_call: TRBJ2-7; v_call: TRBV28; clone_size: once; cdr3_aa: CASSLFPEDWTYEQYF; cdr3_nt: TGTGCCAGCAGTTTGTTCCCCGAGGACTGGACCTACGAGCAGTACTTC
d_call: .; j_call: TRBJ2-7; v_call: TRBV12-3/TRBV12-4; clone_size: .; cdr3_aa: CASSPLPQGLGEQYF; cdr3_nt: TGTGCCAGCAGCCCCCTACCGCAGGGGCTGGGCGAGCAGTACTTC
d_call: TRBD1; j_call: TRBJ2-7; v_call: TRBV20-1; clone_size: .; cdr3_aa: CSARQGAPDEQYF; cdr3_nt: TGCAGTGCTAGACAGGGGGCGCCGGATGAGCAGTACTTC
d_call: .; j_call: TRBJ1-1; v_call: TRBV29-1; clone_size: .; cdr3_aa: CSVETRVRTEAFF; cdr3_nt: TGCAGCGTTGAGACACGTGTGCGGACTGAAGCTTTCTTT
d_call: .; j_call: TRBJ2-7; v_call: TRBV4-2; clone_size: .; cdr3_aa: CASSQGPEGDEQYF; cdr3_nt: TGTGCCAGCAGCCAAGGGCCTGAGGGTGACGAGCAGTACTTC